In its sample, the clone carrying this TCR beta chain was seen a few times. This record belongs to a study of blood T cell repertoires in COVID-19. Sequencing used immunoSEQ multiplex PCR; TCRdb keeps in-frame clones, though not all of them. The table shows fewer than 200,000 clones, with around 85% occurring only once. This sequence was found in a man aged 55 to 70 who had recovered from COVID-19. Sequencing was performed on peripheral blood.

CDR3 region: CASSLSEAPYNEQFF. The DNA for the CDR3 is TGTGCCAGCAGCTTATCCGAGGCCCCATACAATGAGCAGTTCTTC. The chain carries TRBV11-3 and TRBJ2-1; D is uncertain. The V end lost 2 bases, the J end lost 4 bases, and 12 bases lay between the germline ends. The germline CDR1 and CDR2 sequences are SGHNT and YENEEA. There are 15 residues in the CDR3.